This passage covers 16 T cell receptor beta chains from one sample sequenced in a study of cytomegalovirus exposure and HLA in healthy donors (dated by TCRdb to the late 2010s). The library was made by the immunoSEQ multiplex PCR assay. For the multiplex PCR, a mixture combining 60 forward primers for TCR Vbeta segments and 13 reverse primers for TCR Jbeta segments was used. TCRdb stores this immuneACCESS table with in-frame sequences only. Part of the clones is absent; in the studies checked, under half of the shortfall reflects unresolved V genes, and no reason is known for the rest. Present in this sample are around 200,000 clones, roughly four fifths of which were seen just once. Approximately 0.22% of the sample is held by the ten biggest clonotypes. The sequenced sample was PBMCs. The receptor set was obtained from a girl aged 2-10 years in good health and CMV-seronegative.

The chain is built from TRBV28 and TRBJ2-1; D is unresolved. This CDR3 contains 11 residues. The V gene lost 2 bases and the J gene lost 9 bases, with 5 bases spanning the gap. Germline V gives CDR1 MDHEN, CDR2 SYDVKM. This chain's CDR3 is CASSLRSEQFF. DNA for the CDR3: TGTGCCAGCAGTTTACGGTCTGAGCAGTTCTTC.

The V call is TRBV27, the J call TRBJ2-2; TRBD2 matches 13 bases. The CDR3 has 15 residues. J lost 6 bases, V lost 5 bases, and 3 bases had no gene match. Looked up from germline, CDR1 is MNHEY and CDR2 is SMNVEV (reference sequence). This CDR3 is CASSAGTSGAGELFF. The CDR3 DNA is TGTGCCAGCAGTGCCGGGACTAGCGGGGCCGGGGAGCTGTTTTTT.

The rearrangement uses TRBV29-1 and TRBJ1-1; 8 nucleotides line up with TRBD1. This CDR3 spans 15 amino acids. Germline lookup yields CDR1 SQVTM and CDR2 ANQGSEA. Losses at the gene ends were 5 bases for V and 1 base for J; bases not matched to a gene: 9. CDR3 nucleotide sequence: TGCAGCGTTACAGGGGGGGCGACCTCGAACACTGAAGCTTTCTTT. Translation gives CSVTGGATSNTEAFF.

This clone occurred a few times. The chain employs TRBV11-2 and TRBJ2-7; D is possibly TRBD2 (7 bases). The CDR3 sequence is 16 residues long. The V and J ends lost 5 bases and 6 bases respectively, with 23 bases between them. From germline, CDR1 is SGHAT and CDR2 FQNNGV. CDR3 sequence reads: CASSPPGGRIPTEQYF. The CDR3 coding sequence is TGTGCCAGCAGCCCCCCGGGGGGCCGGATCCCTACCGAGCAGTACTTC. Full variable domain (outside the CDR3, taken from reference TRBV11-2 and TRBJ2-7): EAGVAQSPRYKIIEKRQSVAFWCNPISGHATLYWYQQILGQGPKLLIQFQNNGVVDDSQLPKDRFSAERLKGVDSTLKIQPAKLEDSAVYLCASSPPGGRIPTEQYFGPGTRLTVT.

The genes are TRBV6-5 and TRBJ1-1; the D gene is possibly TRBD1 (5 bases). Trimming stripped 7 bases from V and 5 bases from J, with 11 bases between. The length of the CDR3 is 12 residues. Germline V gene data show CDR1 as MNHEY and CDR2 as SVGAGI. The CDR3 coding sequence is TGTGCCAGCAACGCAGGGTGGACTGAAGCTTTCTTT. Protein: CASNAGWTEAFF.

This clone turned up a few times. The genes are TRBV6-5 and TRBJ2-7; 12 bases line up with TRBD1. Germline CDR1 reads MNHEY; CDR2 reads SVGAGI. The CDR3 length is 15 residues. V was clipped by 2 bases and J by 3 bases; unmatched bases: 2. This CDR3 reads CASSYGTGGDYEQYF. CDR3 coding DNA: TGTGCCAGCAGTTACGGGACAGGGGGCGACTACGAGCAGTACTTC.

This clone came up a few times. The chain combines TRBV4-1 with TRBJ1-1, with a weak D call TRBD1 (5 bases). This CDR3 has 14 amino acids. The germline V and J ends were trimmed by 1 base and 3 bases, with 9 bases remaining between them. Germline CDR1 MGHRA, CDR2 YSYEKL. CDR3 in amino acids: CASSQAPRDTEAFF. In nucleotides, the CDR3 is TGCGCCAGCAGCCAAGCCCCCAGGGACACTGAAGCTTTCTTT.

V gene TRBV18 combines with J gene TRBJ2-5; D is uncertain. The germline V gene encodes CDR1 KGHSH and CDR2 LQKENI. V was shortened by 4 bases and J by 1 base, with 7 bases between the two germline ends. The CDR3 extends over 13 amino acids. As DNA, the CDR3 is TGTGCCAGCTCACGGGCCCTCCAAGAGACCCAGTACTTC. Protein: CASSRALQETQYF. The whole variable domain, filled in from reference TRBV18 and TRBJ2-5, reads NAGVMQNPRHLVRRRGQEARLRCSPMKGHSHVYWYRQLPEEGLKFMVYLQKENIIDESGMPKERFSAEFPKEGPSILRIQQVVRGDSAAYFCASSRALQETQYFGPGTRLLVL.

This clone was detected a few times. V is TRBV6-1 and J is TRBJ1-2; 7 bases agree with TRBD1. There are 13 residues in the CDR3. The V segment lost 3 bases and the J segment 4 bases; nucleotides outside the gene matches: 2. CDR1 is MNHNS and CDR2 is SASEGT in the germline V gene. CDR3 sequence reads: CASSEGQSYGYTF. CDR3 coding DNA: TGTGCCAGCAGTGAGGGACAGAGCTATGGCTACACCTTC.

V usage is TRBV5-6 and J usage is TRBJ1-2; D gene uncertain. Per germline, CDR1 SGHDT and CDR2 YYEEEE. CDR3 length: 13 residues. Trimming removed 1 base from V and 6 bases from J, with 10 bases in between. The CDR3, as DNA: TGTGCCAGCAGCTTGCAAGGAGGGCATGGCTACACCTTC. It translates to CASSLQGGHGYTF.

The V and J genes are TRBV27 and TRBJ1-5; TRBD1 might be the D (5 bases). The V gene lost 0 bases and the J gene lost 4 bases, with 10 bases spanning the gap. CDR1 MNHEY and CDR2 SMNVEV come from the germline V gene (reference sequence). The CDR3 runs to 15 residues. The CDR3 region has the DNA TGTGCCAGCAGTTTATCGCAGGGCCCTAATCAGCCCCAGCATTTT. This sequence encodes CASSLSQGPNQPQHF.

The chain employs TRBV9 and TRBJ2-3, with 11 positions matching TRBD2. CDR1 is SGDLS, CDR2 YYNGEE, per germline. The CDR3 has 16 residues. With V trimmed by 0 bases and J by 2 bases, 2 bases remained unmatched. The CDR3 here is CASSVASGGLTDTQYF. CDR3 bases: TGTGCCAGCAGCGTAGCTAGCGGGGGGCTCACAGATACGCAGTATTTT.

The chain joins TRBV18 to TRBJ1-1, with D possibly being TRBD1 (6 bases). The CDR3 totals 15 residues. Germline CDR1 is KGHSH and CDR2 is LQKENI. The V end lost 4 bases, the J end lost 1 base, and 13 bases lay between the germline ends. DNA for the CDR3: TGTGCCAGCTCACGTACCAAGACAGGGAACACTGAAGCTTTCTTT. This translates into CASSRTKTGNTEAFF.

The chain combines TRBV30 with TRBJ2-5; D call uncertain. Per germline, CDR1 GTSNPN and CDR2 SVGIG (reference sequence). The CDR3 loop spans 16 amino acids. The V end was cut by 2 bases, the J end by 2 bases, with 18 bases between. The CDR3 here is CAWSRPSALSQETQYF. Written as DNA, the CDR3 is TGTGCCTGGAGTCGGCCCAGCGCTTTGTCGCAAGAGACCCAGTACTTC.

The genes are TRBV18 and TRBJ2-5; the D gene is possibly TRBD1 (6 bases). The CDR3 covers 15 residues. The V gene's germline CDR1 is KGHSH and CDR2 LQKENI. Trimming shortened V by 3 bases and J by 3 bases, and 14 bases separated the two germline ends. CDR3 residues: CASSPYTGSKETQYF. In DNA form, the CDR3 reads TGTGCCAGCTCACCTTATACAGGGAGTAAAGAGACCCAGTACTTC.

The V call is TRBV19, the J call TRBJ1-1, with 8 bases identical to TRBD1. CDR3 length: 16 residues. V dropped 0 bases and J dropped 9; count of bases not matched to a gene: 12. The germline CDR1 and CDR2 sequences are LNHDA and SQIVND (reference sequence). DNA for the CDR3: TGTGCCAGTAGTATAGATCCGCCCCCCGGACAGGGTAAAGCTTTCTTT. This translates into CASSIDPPPGQGKAFF.